Detailed here is one TCR beta chain. Its cognate antigen is unknown. The data were taken from a study of cytomegalovirus exposure and HLA in healthy donors. Germline V gene sequence: CDR1 MNHEY, CDR2 SVGAGI. CDR3 length: 15 amino acids. The study's findings and limits: For TCR beta chains, V- and J-gene trimming was later linked to a missense DCLRE1C variant.

The primer mix had 60 Vbeta and 13 Jbeta primers. The method was immunoSEQ multiplex PCR; TCRdb's version includes in-frame clones alone and lacks a portion of them. The sample has 100,000 to 150,000 clones; about 76% are singletons. The sample consisted of PBMCs. The receptor was isolated from a middle-aged man in good health and CMV-seropositive. The V gene is TRBV6-5, the J gene TRBJ2-5; 8 bases are a match to TRBD2. The DNA end favors TRBJ2-7, so the J call may be wrong. The CDR3 coding sequence is TGTGCCAGCAGTGCGGGGGGCCGGGACTCCTACGAGCAGTACTTC. Residues: CASSAGGRDSYEQYF.